What follows are 8 T cell receptor beta chains derived from one specimen sequenced in a study of cytomegalovirus exposure and HLA in healthy donors. Generated by immunoSEQ multiplex PCR, the TCRdb table keeps only in-frame clones and is missing some. The table records over 200,000 clones, around 91% of them present only once. The sample taken for sequencing was PBMCs. The receptors come from a woman between 18 and 30 years old in good health and CMV-seronegative.

Turning to this clone: One junction end disagrees with the germline gene, perhaps due to a read error. This chain connects TRBV5-1 to TRBJ1-6; 11 positions agree with TRBD1. The germline CDR1 and CDR2 sequences are SGHRS and YFSETQ. The CDR3 sequence is 19 residues long. The CDR3 region is CASSSRIGDRGSSNSPLHF. As DNA, the CDR3 is TGCGCCAGCAGCTCGCGTATCGGGGACAGGGGGTCCTCTAATTCACCCCTCCACTTT.

The chain couples TRBV9 to TRBJ2-7; 8 bases line up with TRBD2. The CDR3 is made up of 15 amino acids. Per germline, CDR1 SGDLS and CDR2 YYNGEE. V was clipped by 0 bases and J by 3 bases; unmatched bases: 5. The CDR3 is CASSVGGGGHYEQYF. CDR3 DNA sequence: TGTGCCAGCAGCGTAGGAGGCGGGGGGCACTACGAGCAGTACTTC. Full variable domain (rest looked up from reference TRBV9 and TRBJ2-7): DSGVTQTPKHLITATGQRVTLRCSPRSGDLSVYWYQQSLDQGLQFLIQYYNGEERAKGNILERFSAQQFPDLHSELNLSSLELGDSALYFCASSVGGGGHYEQYFGPGTRLTVT.

The rearrangement uses TRBV29-1 and TRBJ2-5, with 7 bases that match TRBD1. The trim removed 4 bases at V and 5 bases at J, leaving 7 bases unmatched. The CDR3 is 13 residues long. Germline CDR1 SQVTM, CDR2 ANQGSEA. CDR3 sequence: CSVATGVGETQYF. CDR3 nucleotides: TGCAGCGTTGCTACAGGGGTCGGGGAGACCCAGTACTTC.

This chain connects TRBV19 to TRBJ1-5; D not certain. The CDR3 is 14 amino acids. Germline V gives CDR1 LNHDA, CDR2 SQIVND (reference sequence). With 5 bases removed from V and 4 bases from J, the gap between germline ends came to 12 bases. Written as DNA, the CDR3 is TGTGCCAGTAGTTATTCGGCGGAGAATCAGCCCCAGCATTTT. This codes for CASSYSAENQPQHF.

The count of this clone is one. V gene TRBV15 combines with J gene TRBJ1-2, with 11 bases that match TRBD1. Germline lookup yields CDR1 LNHNV and CDR2 YYDKDF (reference sequence). V shed 1 base and J 6 bases; nucleotides not matched to a gene: 10. The CDR3 length is 17 residues. DNA for the CDR3: TGTGCCACCAGCAGAGCTGGACAGGGGGCCTTCACCGATGGCTACACCTTC. This gives the protein CATSRAGQGAFTDGYTF.

This chain uses TRBV7-2 with TRBJ2-7; 9 bases match TRBD2. Trimming cost V 1 base and J 3 bases; bases outside gene matches: 10. This CDR3 contains 17 residues. In germline, CDR1 is SGHTA, CDR2 FQGNSA. The CDR3 nucleotides read TGTGCCAGCAGCTTAGGCGAGCGGGGGGCCGATTTCTACGAGCAGTACTTC. This codes for CASSLGERGADFYEQYF. Together with reference TRBV7-2 and TRBJ2-7, the CDR3 gives the full variable domain: GAGVSQSPSNKVTEKGKDVELRCDPISGHTALYWYRQSLGQGLEFLIYFQGNSAPDKSGLPSDRFSAERTGGSVSTLTIQRTQQEDSAVYLCASSLGERGADFYEQYFGPGTRLTVT.

This clone came up a few times. CDR3 nucleotides: TGTGCCAGCAGCCGCACAGGGCCTGAGGGCTACACCTTC. Translation: CASSRTGPEGYTF. This chain connects TRBV13 to TRBJ1-2, with D possibly matching TRBD1 (6 bases). Germline CDR1 PRHDT, CDR2 FYEKMQ (reference sequence). V was trimmed by 5 bases and J by 8 bases, leaving 15 bases between them. The CDR3 runs 13 residues. Full variable domain (remainder filled in from reference TRBV13 and TRBJ1-2): AAGVIQSPRHLIKEKRETATLKCYPIPRHDTVYWYQQGPGQDPQFLISFYEKMQSDKGSIPDRFSAQQFSDYHSELNMSSLELGDSALYFCASSRTGPEGYTFGSGTRLTVV.

J is TRBJ1-2 and V is TRBV27; D is ambiguous. Per the germline V gene, CDR1 is MNHEY and CDR2 is SMNVEV (reference sequence). V lost 3 bases and J 2 bases, leaving 10 bases between the germline ends. There are 14 residues in the CDR3. The CDR3, as DNA: TGTGCCAGCAGTTTCATCGGAGGAAACTATGGCTACACCTTC. Its translation: CASSFIGGNYGYTF.